Ten or more counts support the clone carrying this T cell receptor beta chain. The antigen is undetermined. The CDR3 totals 15 residues. J gave up 7 bases and V 7 bases, and 10 bases lay outside the gene matches. TCRdb itself ran the reads through MiXCR, one entry per CDR3 protein. The sample holds under 800,000 distinct CDR3 sequences; roughly a quarter are singletons and the top ten take 8%. This sample was included in a study of T cell repertoires in cytomegalovirus infection. Notes on the study in general: The ex vivo response showed dominance by HLA-C-restricted CMV-specific TCR beta clonotypes. Cumulated frequencies of public TCR beta families served to identify carriers of CMV plus the relevant HLA.

The sample consisted of CD8+ T cells from PBMCs. The source is a human donor in good health (CMV status not recorded). Some clones in this sample may be carry-over from other donors' samples. The gene calls are TRBV12-3 or TRBV12-4 and TRBJ2-1; 10 bases agree with TRBD2. The CDR3 sequence is CASTLSGGAWNEQFF. Here the CDR3 DNA reads TGTGCCAGCACCTTAAGCGGGGGGGCCTGGAATGAGCAGTTCTTC.